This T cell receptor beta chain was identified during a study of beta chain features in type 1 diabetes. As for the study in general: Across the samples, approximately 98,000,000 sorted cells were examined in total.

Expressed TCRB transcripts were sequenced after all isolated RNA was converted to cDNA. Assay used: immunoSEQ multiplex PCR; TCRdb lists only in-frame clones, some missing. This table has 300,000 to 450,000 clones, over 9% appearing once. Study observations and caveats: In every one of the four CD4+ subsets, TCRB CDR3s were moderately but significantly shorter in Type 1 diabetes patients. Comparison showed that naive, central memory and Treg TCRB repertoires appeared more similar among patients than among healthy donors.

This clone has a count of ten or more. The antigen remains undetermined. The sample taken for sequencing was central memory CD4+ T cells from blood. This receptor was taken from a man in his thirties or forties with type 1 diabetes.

The CDR3: CASSLGDYNEQFF. CDR3 coding DNA: TGTGCCAGCAGTTTAGGCGACTACAATGAGCAGTTCTTC. This chain connects TRBV6-5 to TRBJ2-1; D gene uncertain. Germline V gives CDR1 MNHEY, CDR2 SVGAGI. The V end was cut by 4 bases, the J end by 3 bases, with 7 bases between. The CDR3 covers 13 residues.